A single sample is the source of the 30 T cell receptor beta chains below, sequenced in a study of control samples from healthy donors and cancer patients. Method: immunoSEQ multiplex PCR; TCRdb's copy keeps in-frame clones and lacks some. There are about 98,000 clones in the sample; about four fifths occur only once, and 10% lies in the top ten. Sequencing input: blood. Receptors were obtained from a woman between 25 and 40 years old in good health.

The chain links TRBV27 to TRBJ1-2; D not resolved. Per germline, CDR1 MNHEY and CDR2 SMNVEV (reference sequence). V shed 2 bases and J shed 4 bases, with 11 bases lying between them. The CDR3 spans 14 residues. CDR3: CASSLRVEAYGYTF. The CDR3 nucleotides read TGTGCCAGCAGTTTAAGAGTGGAGGCCTATGGCTACACCTTC.

Here the CDR3 DNA reads TGTGCCAGCAGCTTGCAAGGCACTGAAGCTTTCTTT. Translated: CASSLQGTEAFF. The chain carries TRBV5-4 and TRBJ1-1; D is unclear. Germline V gives CDR1 SGHNT, CDR2 YYREEE (reference sequence). Deletions cut 1 base from V and 4 bases from J, with 5 bases between. The CDR3 sequence is 12 residues long.

The rearrangement uses TRBV30 and TRBJ1-1, with 7 nucleotides matching TRBD1. V was pared by 7 bases and J by 1 base, with 9 bases of the junction left unmatched. CDR3 size: 14 residues. Germline V CDR1 and CDR2: GTSNPN, SVGIG (reference sequence). Here the CDR3 DNA reads TGTGCCTCGTCAGGGACAGCGAAGAACACTGAAGCTTTCTTT. Its translation is CASSGTAKNTEAFF. Drawing the rest from reference TRBV30 and TRBJ1-1, the complete variable domain is SQTIHQWPATLVQPVGSPLSLECTVEGTSNPNLYWYRQAAGRGLQLLFYSVGIGQISSEVPQNLSASRPQDRQFILSSKKLLLSDSGFYLCASSGTAKNTEAFFGQGTRLTVV.

The chain couples TRBV5-1 to TRBJ1-1; D unclear. Germline V gene data show CDR1 as SGHRS and CDR2 as YFSETQ. The V end lost 6 bases, the J end lost 1 base, and 16 bases lay between the germline ends. The CDR3 length is 15 residues. The DNA for the CDR3 is TGCGCCAGCACCAAGGACGGCTTAAGGAACACTGAAGCTTTCTTT. This translates into CASTKDGLRNTEAFF.

J is TRBJ1-3 and V is TRBV18; TRBD1 might be the D (5 bases). This CDR3 has 19 residues. Deletions cut 2 bases from V and 0 bases from J, with 20 bases between. Germline V lookup: CDR1 KGHSH, CDR2 LQKENI. The CDR3 loop reads CASSPSALSGSSSGNTIYF. CDR3 coding DNA: TGTGCCAGCTCACCATCTGCCTTGTCAGGGTCGAGCTCTGGAAACACCATATATTTT.

This chain joins TRBV7-6 and TRBJ1-6, with 10 nucleotides matching TRBD1. This CDR3 is built from 15 residues. Looked up from germline, CDR1 is SGHVS and CDR2 is FNYEAQ. The J segment lost 10 bases and the V segment lost 5 bases, leaving 8 bases of the junction unmatched. The CDR3 DNA sequence: TGTGCCAGCAGCGCAACCGGGACAGGGGACTCACCCCTCCACTTT. Amino acid sequence: CASSATGTGDSPLHF.

V gene TRBV21-1 combines with J gene TRBJ2-2; TRBD1, the D gene given by the table, was not confirmed from the DNA. TRBV21-1 is a listed pseudogene. The CDR3 has 16 residues. The CDR3 coding sequence is TGTGCCAGCAGCGTCCGGGACACTTTAGCCACCGGGGAGCTGTTTTTT. It is translated as CASSVRDTLATGELFF.

This chain joins TRBV7-9 and TRBJ1-2; D remains unclear. There are 12 residues in the CDR3. V dropped 5 bases and J dropped 7 bases, with 11 bases sitting between them. Germline loops: CDR1 SEHNR, CDR2 FQNEAQ (reference sequence). The CDR3 DNA sequence: TGTGCCAGCAGCCCGGTGGTGCCTGGCTACACCTTC. This gives the protein CASSPVVPGYTF.

The chain combines TRBV5-6 with TRBJ1-5, with a possible D match to TRBD1 (5 bases). Germline loops: CDR1 SGHDT, CDR2 YYEEEE. The CDR3 runs to 15 residues. V shed 0 bases and J shed 4 bases, with 11 bases lying between them. In DNA, the CDR3 is TGTGCCAGCAGCTTGGGCGGACACCCGAATCAGCCCCAGCATTTT. Translated: CASSLGGHPNQPQHF.

This clone was seen a few times. The genes are TRBV18 and TRBJ2-4; either TRBD1 or TRBD2 may supply D (6 bases each). Per germline, CDR1 KGHSH and CDR2 LQKENI. The V gene lost 4 bases and the J gene lost 8 bases, with 15 bases spanning the gap. This CDR3 has 14 residues. CDR3 amino acids: CASSLYDRRDIQYF. DNA of the CDR3: TGTGCCAGCTCACTGTACGACAGGAGGGACATTCAGTACTTC.

This clone came up a few times. The chain uses TRBV18 and TRBJ2-1, with D hard to call. Germline lookup yields CDR1 KGHSH and CDR2 LQKENI. The CDR3 loop spans 13 amino acids. V was trimmed by 0 bases and J by 12 bases, leaving 12 bases between them. In DNA, the CDR3 is TGTGCCAGCTCACCACCGTCGGTCAGAGTGCAGTTCTTC. This sequence encodes CASSPPSVRVQFF.

The sample holds a few counts of this clone. The rearrangement joins TRBV24-1 to TRBJ1-1; no definite D call. Per germline, CDR1 KGHDR and CDR2 SFDVKD. The CDR3 runs 13 residues. V lost 5 bases and J lost 1, with 7 bases in between. The CDR3, as DNA: TGTGCCACCAGTGGGTTGGGGAACACTGAAGCTTTCTTT. It translates to CATSGLGNTEAFF.

This chain uses TRBV6-1 with TRBJ2-6, with 7 bases lining up with TRBD1. The ends lost 1 base at V and 4 bases at J; junction bases unmatched: 10. Germline-derived CDR1 and CDR2 are MNHNS and SASEGT. The CDR3 is 18 amino acids. The CDR3 DNA is TGTGCCAGCAGTGAAGTGAGGGGGCCTCGGGGAGGGGCCAACGTCCTGACTTTC. It specifies CASSEVRGPRGGANVLTF.

This chain connects TRBV5-1 to TRBJ2-4, with D hard to call. Germline lookup yields CDR1 SGHRS and CDR2 YFSETQ. V gave up 4 bases and J gave up 6 bases, with 11 bases separating them. The CDR3 consists of 13 residues. The CDR3 region is CASSLGPLNIQYF. In nucleotides, the CDR3 is TGCGCCAGCAGCCTCGGACCTCTAAACATTCAGTACTTC.

The chain uses TRBV11-2 and TRBJ2-3; 7 nucleotides match TRBD2. Looked up from germline, CDR1 is SGHAT and CDR2 is FQNNGV. The CDR3 runs 13 residues. V lost 5 bases, J lost 11 bases, and 10 bases stayed unmatched. The CDR3 nucleotides are TGTGCCAGCAGCCAATTCACGGGGGGTAAGCAGTATTTT. Translation: CASSQFTGGKQYF.

As DNA, the CDR3 is TGTGCCAGTAGTGCCGAAATCTCTGGGGCCAACGTCCTGACTTTC. As protein: CASSAEISGANVLTF. The rearrangement uses TRBV19 and TRBJ2-6; D ambiguous. Germline V gene sequence: CDR1 LNHDA, CDR2 SQIVND (reference sequence). Trimming removed 5 bases from V and 0 bases from J, with 8 bases in between. The CDR3 consists of 15 residues.

The rearrangement links TRBV3-1 (or the pseudogene TRBV3-2) to TRBJ2-7; 10 bases fit TRBD1. The CDR3 has 15 amino acids. The V gene end was trimmed by 6 bases and the J gene end by 4 bases; junction bases not matched to a gene: 9. Per germline, CDR1 LGHDT and CDR2 YNNKEL (reference sequence). The CDR3 is CASSPTGQGEYEQYF. In DNA form, the CDR3 reads TGTGCCAGCAGTCCGACTGGACAGGGGGAGTACGAGCAGTACTTC.

V usage is TRBV19 and J usage is TRBJ1-1; TRBD1 aligns across 9 bases. The length of the CDR3 is 15 residues. CDR1 is LNHDA, CDR2 SQIVND, per germline (reference sequence). V lost 3 bases to trimming and J lost 4 bases; unmatched junction nucleotides: 6. This CDR3 reads CASSMIQGAGTEAFF. DNA for the CDR3: TGTGCCAGTAGTATGATACAGGGGGCAGGCACTGAAGCTTTCTTT.

The chain combines TRBV18 with TRBJ2-7; 7 nucleotides match TRBD1. The CDR3 runs to 15 residues. Germline V lookup: CDR1 KGHSH, CDR2 LQKENI. Trimming cost V 5 bases and J 2 bases; bases outside gene matches: 9. The CDR3: CASSSYRDSTYEQYF. The CDR3 region has the DNA TGTGCCAGCTCATCCTACCGGGACAGTACCTACGAGCAGTACTTC.

The chain is built from TRBV15 and TRBJ1-4; TRBD1 aligns across 12 bases. The length of the CDR3 is 17 residues. The V and J ends lost 1 base and 4 bases, in that order; junction bases with no gene match: 4. Germline CDR1 and CDR2: LNHNV and YYDKDF (reference sequence). The CDR3 region is CATSRAGTGGHNEKLFF. The CDR3 DNA sequence: TGTGCCACCAGCAGAGCCGGGACAGGGGGCCATAATGAAAAACTGTTTTTT.

This clone was found once. The V gene is TRBV7-9, the J gene TRBJ1-3; D not certain. Germline V gene data show CDR1 as SEHNR and CDR2 as FQNEAQ (reference sequence). The CDR3 has 16 residues. With 5 bases removed from V and 0 bases from J, the gap between germline ends came to 14 bases. The CDR3 protein is CASSVVSGVSGNTIYF. The CDR3 coding sequence is TGTGCCAGCAGCGTGGTTTCGGGAGTCTCTGGAAACACCATATATTTT.

The chain couples TRBV19 to TRBJ1-1, with D possibly TRBD1 on 5 matching bases. Per the germline V gene, CDR1 is LNHDA and CDR2 is SQIVND (reference sequence). Deletions cut 9 bases from V and 1 base from J, with 12 bases between. CDR3 length: 13 amino acids. The CDR3 loop reads CASFGTANTEAFF. The CDR3 DNA follows: TGTGCCAGCTTCGGGACGGCGAACACTGAAGCTTTCTTT.

The chain couples TRBV25-1 to TRBJ2-4, with unresolved D. This CDR3 has 14 residues. V was shortened by 7 bases and J by 3 bases, with 13 bases between the two germline ends. Germline-derived CDR1 and CDR2 are MGHDK and SYGVNS. The DNA for the CDR3 is TGTGCCAGCACTGCACCGGCCCACAAAAACATTCAGTACTTC. Translation gives CASTAPAHKNIQYF.

The chain links TRBV9 to TRBJ2-1, with D maybe TRBD1 (5 bases). The CDR3 covers 15 residues. Trimming removed 0 bases from V and 2 bases from J, with 9 bases in between. In germline, CDR1 is SGDLS, CDR2 YYNGEE. CDR3 nucleotide sequence: TGTGCCAGCAGCGTAGGACAGTCCCCCTACAATGAGCAGTTCTTC. Translated: CASSVGQSPYNEQFF.

The chain recombines TRBV7-9 with TRBJ2-1; TRBD2 matches at 13 bases. The CDR3 has 16 residues. V shed 4 bases and J 9 bases; nucleotides not matched to a gene: 9. CDR1 and CDR2 (germline): SEHNR, FQNEAQ (reference sequence). CDR3 loop: CASSSTLTSGGSEQFF. CDR3 in DNA: TGTGCCAGCAGCTCAACCCTGACTAGCGGGGGGAGTGAGCAGTTCTTC.

DNA for the CDR3: TGTGCCAGCAGTTACCCCCGGGACAGCAATCAGCCCCAGCATTTT. Translation gives CASSYPRDSNQPQHF. The chain recombines TRBV6-2 or TRBV6-3 with TRBJ1-5; tentatively, D is TRBD1 (5 bases). Trimming stripped 2 bases from V and 1 base from J, with 9 bases between. The CDR3 length is 15 residues. Germline-derived CDR1 and CDR2 are MNHEY and SVGEGT.

The rearrangement links TRBV15 to TRBJ1-2; no definite D call. Germline lookup yields CDR1 LNHNV and CDR2 YYDKDF (reference sequence). Trimming removed 3 bases at V and 8 bases at J, with 10 bases between. This CDR3 is built from 12 residues. The CDR3 DNA reads TGTGCCACCAGCAGCGGCGGGAAGGGCTACACCTTC. Its translation: CATSSGGKGYTF.

The chain combines TRBV4-3 with TRBJ2-2, with a tentative D call TRBD2 (5 bases). V lost 0 bases and J lost 6, with 11 bases in between. The CDR3 length is 15 residues. The germline V gene has CDR1 LGHNA and CDR2 YSLEER. The CDR3 DNA is TGCGCCAGCAGCCAAGATCCCGGGGTTCCCGGGGAGCTGTTTTTT. Translated: CASSQDPGVPGELFF.

The chain combines TRBV19 with TRBJ2-3, with TRBD2 as a possible D gene (5 bases). CDR3 size: 14 residues. V was clipped by 3 bases and J by 2 bases, with 9 bases between them. Germline V lookup: CDR1 LNHDA, CDR2 SQIVND (reference sequence). The CDR3 nucleotides read TGTGCCAGTAGTATTGCTAGCCACACAGATACGCAGTATTTT. It codes for CASSIASHTDTQYF.

This clone was seen more than once but under ten times. The CDR3 DNA follows: TGTGCCAGCTCAGCTGACAGCTACGATTCACCCCTCCACTTT. As protein: CASSADSYDSPLHF. The V call is TRBV18, the J call TRBJ1-6, with D perhaps matching TRBD1 (5 bases). Germline CDR1 and CDR2: KGHSH and LQKENI. The V end lost 5 bases, the J end lost 8 bases, and 13 bases lay between the germline ends. The CDR3 has 14 amino acids.